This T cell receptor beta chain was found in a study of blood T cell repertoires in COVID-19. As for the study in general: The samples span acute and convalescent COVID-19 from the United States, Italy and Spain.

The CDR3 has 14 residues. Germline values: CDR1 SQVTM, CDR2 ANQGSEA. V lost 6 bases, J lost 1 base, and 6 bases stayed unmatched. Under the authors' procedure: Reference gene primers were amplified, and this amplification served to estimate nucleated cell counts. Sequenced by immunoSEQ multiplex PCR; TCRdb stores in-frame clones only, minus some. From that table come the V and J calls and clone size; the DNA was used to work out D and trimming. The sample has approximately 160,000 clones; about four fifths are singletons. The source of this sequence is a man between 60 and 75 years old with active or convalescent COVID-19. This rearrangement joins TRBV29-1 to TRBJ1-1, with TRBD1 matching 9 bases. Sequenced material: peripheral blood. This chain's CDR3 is CSVTGQGRNTEAFF. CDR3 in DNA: TGCAGCGTAACGGGACAGGGAAGGAACACTGAAGCTTTCTTT.